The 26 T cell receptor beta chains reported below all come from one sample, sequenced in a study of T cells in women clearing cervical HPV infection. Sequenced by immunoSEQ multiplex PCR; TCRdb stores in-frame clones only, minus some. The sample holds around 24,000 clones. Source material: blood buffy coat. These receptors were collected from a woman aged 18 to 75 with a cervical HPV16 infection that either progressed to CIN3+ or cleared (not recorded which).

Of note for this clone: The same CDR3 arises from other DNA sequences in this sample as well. The sequenced CDR3 bases are TGTGCCAGCAGTCCGGGACAGGCGAACAATGAG. Translation gives CASSPGQANNE. From start to end, the CDR3 is CASSPGQANNEQFF. The chain links TRBV2 to TRBJ2-1; 8 positions agree with TRBD1. The read falls 3 residues short of the CDR3 end, and the missing part is taken from the germline J gene. The V segment lost 5 bases and the J segment 5 bases; nucleotides outside the gene matches: 5. Germline V CDR1 and CDR2: SNHLY, FYNNEI. This CDR3 is built from 14 residues.

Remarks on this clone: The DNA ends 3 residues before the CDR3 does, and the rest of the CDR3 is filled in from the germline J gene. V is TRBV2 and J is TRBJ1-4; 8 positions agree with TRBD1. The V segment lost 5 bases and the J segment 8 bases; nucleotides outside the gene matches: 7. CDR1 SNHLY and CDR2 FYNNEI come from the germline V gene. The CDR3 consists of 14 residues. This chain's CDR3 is CASSLDRGGEKLFF. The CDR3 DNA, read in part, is TGTGCCAGCAGTCTTGACAGGGGCGGCGAAAAA.

CDR3 protein: CARSLGREGHYGYTF. CDR3 bases read: TGTGCCAGAAGCTTAGGGAGAGAGGGGCATTATGGC. V usage is TRBV5-3 and J usage is TRBJ1-2; maybe TRBD1 (5 bases). The read terminates 3 residues ahead of where the CDR3 ends, so the germline J gene completes it. TRBV5-3 is given ORF status, its function remaining uncertain. The CDR3 runs 15 residues. V lost 2 bases and J 5 bases, leaving 16 bases between the germline ends.

The covered CDR3 bases are TGTGCCAGTAGTATCGGACTGCCAGGCAATCAGCCG. Its protein is CASSIGLPGNQP. The whole CDR3 sequence reads CASSIGLPGNQPQYF. The rearrangement uses TRBV19 and TRBJ2-3; maybe TRBD2 (5 bases). The CDR3 end lies 3 residues beyond the end of the read and is filled in from the germline J gene. Looked up from germline, CDR1 is LNHDA and CDR2 is SQIVND (reference sequence). This CDR3 contains 15 residues.

The CDR3 bases that were read are TGCGCCAGCAGCTTGGAACCGACATCGTCTACG. This translates into CASSLEPTSST. The entire CDR3 reads CASSLEPTSSTQYF. The chain is built from TRBV5-1 and TRBJ2-3; D call uncertain. The CDR3 end falls 3 residues outside the read, so it is completed with the germline J gene. This CDR3 comprises 14 residues. The germline V gene encodes CDR1 SGHRS and CDR2 YFSETQ. Trimming took off 0 bases at V and 8 bases at J, with 13 bases between the two ends.

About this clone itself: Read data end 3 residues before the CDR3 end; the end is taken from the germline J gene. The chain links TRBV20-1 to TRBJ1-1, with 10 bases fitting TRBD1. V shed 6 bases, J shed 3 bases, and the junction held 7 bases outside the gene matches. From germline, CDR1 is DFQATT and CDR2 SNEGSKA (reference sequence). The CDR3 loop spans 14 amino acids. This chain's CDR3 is CSAEAGTGDTEAFF. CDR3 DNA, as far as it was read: TGCAGTGCCGAAGCCGGGACAGGGGACACTGAA.

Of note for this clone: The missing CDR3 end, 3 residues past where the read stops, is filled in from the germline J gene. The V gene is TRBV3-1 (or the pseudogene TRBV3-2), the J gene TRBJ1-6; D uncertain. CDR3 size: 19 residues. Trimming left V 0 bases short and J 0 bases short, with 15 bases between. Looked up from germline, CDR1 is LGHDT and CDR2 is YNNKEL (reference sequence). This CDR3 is CASSQDKGRNSSYNSPLHF. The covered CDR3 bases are TGTGCCAGCAGCCAAGATAAGGGCCGGAACAGCTCCTATAATTCACCC.

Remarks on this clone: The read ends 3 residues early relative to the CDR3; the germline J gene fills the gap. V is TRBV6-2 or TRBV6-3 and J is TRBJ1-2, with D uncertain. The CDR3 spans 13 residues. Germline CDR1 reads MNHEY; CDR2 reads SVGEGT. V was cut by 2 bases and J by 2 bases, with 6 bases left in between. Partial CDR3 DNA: TGTGCCAGCAGTTACGGCCAGAACTATGGC. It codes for CASSYGQNYG. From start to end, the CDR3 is CASSYGQNYGYTF.

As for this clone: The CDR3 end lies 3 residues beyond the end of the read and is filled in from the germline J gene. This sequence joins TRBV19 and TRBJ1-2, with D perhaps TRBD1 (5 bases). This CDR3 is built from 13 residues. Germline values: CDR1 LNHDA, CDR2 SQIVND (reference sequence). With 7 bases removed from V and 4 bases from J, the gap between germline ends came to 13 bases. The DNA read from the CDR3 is TGTGCCAGTACGGATTTCGGGGGCTATGGC. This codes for CASTDFGGYG. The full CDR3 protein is CASTDFGGYGYTF. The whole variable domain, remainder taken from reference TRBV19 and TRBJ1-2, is DGGITQSPKYLFRKEGQNVTLSCEQNLNHDAMYWYRQDPGQGLRLIYYSQIVNDFQKGDIAEGYSVSREKKESFPLTVTSAQKNPTAFYLCASTDFGGYGYTFGSGTRLTVV.

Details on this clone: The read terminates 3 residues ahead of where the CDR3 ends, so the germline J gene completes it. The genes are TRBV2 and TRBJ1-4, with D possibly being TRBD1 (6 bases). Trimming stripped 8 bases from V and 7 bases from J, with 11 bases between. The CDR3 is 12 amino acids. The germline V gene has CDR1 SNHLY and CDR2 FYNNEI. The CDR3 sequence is CASERQAEKLFF. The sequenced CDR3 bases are TGTGCCAGCGAGAGACAGGCTGAAAAA.

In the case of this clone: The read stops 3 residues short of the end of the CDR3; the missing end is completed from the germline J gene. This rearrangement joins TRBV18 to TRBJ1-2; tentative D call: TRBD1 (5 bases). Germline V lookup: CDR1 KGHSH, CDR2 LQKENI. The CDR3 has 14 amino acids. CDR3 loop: CASSDSQLSYDYTF. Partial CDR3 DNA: TGTGCCAGCTCCGACAGCCAGTTAAGCTACGAC.

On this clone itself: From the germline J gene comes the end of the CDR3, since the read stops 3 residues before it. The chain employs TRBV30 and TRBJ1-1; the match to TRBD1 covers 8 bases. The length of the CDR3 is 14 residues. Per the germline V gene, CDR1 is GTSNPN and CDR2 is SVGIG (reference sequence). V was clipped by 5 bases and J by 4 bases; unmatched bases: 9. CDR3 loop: CAWRTGRGSTEAFF. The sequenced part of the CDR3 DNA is TGTGCCTGGCGGACAGGGAGGGGGTCCACTGAA.

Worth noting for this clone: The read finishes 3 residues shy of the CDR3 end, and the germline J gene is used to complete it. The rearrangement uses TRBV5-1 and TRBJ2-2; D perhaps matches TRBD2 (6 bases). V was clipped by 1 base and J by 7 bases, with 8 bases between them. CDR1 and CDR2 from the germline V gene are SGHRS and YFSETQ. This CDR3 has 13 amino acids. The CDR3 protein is CASSLLADGELFF. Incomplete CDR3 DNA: TGCGCCAGCAGCTTGTTAGCGGACGGGGAG.

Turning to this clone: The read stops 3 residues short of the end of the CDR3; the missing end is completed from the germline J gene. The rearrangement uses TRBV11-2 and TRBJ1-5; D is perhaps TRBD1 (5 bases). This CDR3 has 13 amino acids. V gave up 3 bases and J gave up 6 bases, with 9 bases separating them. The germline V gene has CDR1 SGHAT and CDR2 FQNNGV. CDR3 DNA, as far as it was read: TGTGCCAGCAGCTTTCGGGGGGGTCAGCCC. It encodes CASSFRGGQP. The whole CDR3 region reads CASSFRGGQPQHF.

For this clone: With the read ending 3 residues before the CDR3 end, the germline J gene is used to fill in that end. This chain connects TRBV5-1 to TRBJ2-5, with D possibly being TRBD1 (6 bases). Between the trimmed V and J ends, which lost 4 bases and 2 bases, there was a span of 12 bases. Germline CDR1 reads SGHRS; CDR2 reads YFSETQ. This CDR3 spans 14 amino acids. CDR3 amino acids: CASSPGATQETQYF. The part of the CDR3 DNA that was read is TGCGCCAGCAGCCCAGGGGCCACACAAGAGACC.

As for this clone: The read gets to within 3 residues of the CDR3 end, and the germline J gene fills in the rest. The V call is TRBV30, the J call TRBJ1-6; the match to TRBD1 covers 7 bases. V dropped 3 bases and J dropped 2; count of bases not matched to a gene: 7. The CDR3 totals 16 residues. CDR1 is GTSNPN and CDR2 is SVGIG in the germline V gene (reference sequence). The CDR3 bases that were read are TGTGCCTGGAGCGTCGGGCAGGGGGCCTATAATTCACCC. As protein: CAWSVGQGAYNSP. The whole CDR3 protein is CAWSVGQGAYNSPLHF. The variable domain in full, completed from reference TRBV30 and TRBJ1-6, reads SQTIHQWPATLVQPVGSPLSLECTVEGTSNPNLYWYRQAAGRGLQLLFYSVGIGQISSEVPQNLSASRPQDRQFILSSKKLLLSDSGFYLCAWSVGQGAYNSPLHFGNGTRLTVT.

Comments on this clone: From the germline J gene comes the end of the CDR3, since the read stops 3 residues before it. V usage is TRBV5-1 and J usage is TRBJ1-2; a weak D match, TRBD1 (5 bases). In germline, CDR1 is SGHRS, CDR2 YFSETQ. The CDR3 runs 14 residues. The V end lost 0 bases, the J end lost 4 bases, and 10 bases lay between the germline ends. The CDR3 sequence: CASSLGLDSYGYTF. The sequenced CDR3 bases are TGCGCCAGCAGCTTGGGACTCGACAGCTATGGC.

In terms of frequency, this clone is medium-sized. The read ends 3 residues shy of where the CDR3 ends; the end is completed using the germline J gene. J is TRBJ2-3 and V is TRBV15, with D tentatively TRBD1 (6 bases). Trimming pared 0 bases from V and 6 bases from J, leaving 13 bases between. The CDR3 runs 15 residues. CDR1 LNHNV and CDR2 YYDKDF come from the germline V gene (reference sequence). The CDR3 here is CATSRDPAGDDTQYF. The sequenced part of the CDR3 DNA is TGTGCCACCAGCAGAGATCCGGCAGGGGACGATACG.

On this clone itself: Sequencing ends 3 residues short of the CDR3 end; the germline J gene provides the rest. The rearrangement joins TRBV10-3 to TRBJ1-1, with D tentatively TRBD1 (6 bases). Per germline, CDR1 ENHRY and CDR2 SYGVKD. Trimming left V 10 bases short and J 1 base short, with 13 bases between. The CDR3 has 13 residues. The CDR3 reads CATGGQPNTEAFF. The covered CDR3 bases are TGTGCCACCGGAGGACAGCCGAACACTGAA.

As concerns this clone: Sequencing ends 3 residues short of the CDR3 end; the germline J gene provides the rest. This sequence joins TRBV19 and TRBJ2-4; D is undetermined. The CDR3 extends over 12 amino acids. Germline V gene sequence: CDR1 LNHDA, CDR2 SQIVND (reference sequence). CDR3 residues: CATRPGYHGQYF. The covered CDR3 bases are TGTGCCACCAGACCAGGCTACCATGGT.

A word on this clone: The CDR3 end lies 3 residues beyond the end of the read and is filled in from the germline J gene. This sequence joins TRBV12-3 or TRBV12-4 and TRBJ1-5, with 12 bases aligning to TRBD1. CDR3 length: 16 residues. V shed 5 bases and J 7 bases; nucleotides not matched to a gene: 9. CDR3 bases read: TGTGCCAGCAGTCCGCCGGGACAGGGGGCAAGACAGCCC. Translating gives CASSPPGQGARQP. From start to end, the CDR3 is CASSPPGQGARQPQHF.

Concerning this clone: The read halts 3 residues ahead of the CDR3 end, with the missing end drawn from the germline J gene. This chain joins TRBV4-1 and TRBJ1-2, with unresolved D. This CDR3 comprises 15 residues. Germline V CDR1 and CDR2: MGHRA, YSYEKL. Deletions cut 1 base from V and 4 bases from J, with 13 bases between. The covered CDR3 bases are TGCGCCAGCAGCCAAGGGGTCGGGGAAATCTATGGC. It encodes CASSQGVGEIYG. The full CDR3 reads CASSQGVGEIYGYTF.

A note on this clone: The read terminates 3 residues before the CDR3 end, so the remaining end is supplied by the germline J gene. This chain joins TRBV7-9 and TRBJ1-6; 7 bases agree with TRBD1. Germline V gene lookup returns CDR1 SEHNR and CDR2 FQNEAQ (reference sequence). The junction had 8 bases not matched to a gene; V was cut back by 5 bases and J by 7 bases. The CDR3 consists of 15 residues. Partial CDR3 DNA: TGTGCCAGCAGCCCGGTACAGGGGCCCAATTCACCC. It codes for CASSPVQGPNSP. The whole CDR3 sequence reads CASSPVQGPNSPLHF.

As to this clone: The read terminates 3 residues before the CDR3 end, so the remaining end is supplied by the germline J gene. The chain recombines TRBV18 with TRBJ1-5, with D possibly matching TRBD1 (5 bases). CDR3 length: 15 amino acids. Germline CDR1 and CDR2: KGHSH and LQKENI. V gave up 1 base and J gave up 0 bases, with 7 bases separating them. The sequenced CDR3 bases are TGTGCCAGCTCACCACAGGGGAATAGCAATCAGCCC. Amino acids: CASSPQGNSNQP. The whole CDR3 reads CASSPQGNSNQPQHF.

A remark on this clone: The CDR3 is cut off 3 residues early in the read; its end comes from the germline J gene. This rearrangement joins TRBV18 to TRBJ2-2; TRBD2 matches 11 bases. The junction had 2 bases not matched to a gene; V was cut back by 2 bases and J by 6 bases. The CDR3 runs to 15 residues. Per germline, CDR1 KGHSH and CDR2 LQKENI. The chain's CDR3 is CASSPWTSGSGELFF. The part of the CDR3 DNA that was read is TGTGCCAGCTCACCATGGACTAGCGGGTCCGGGGAG.

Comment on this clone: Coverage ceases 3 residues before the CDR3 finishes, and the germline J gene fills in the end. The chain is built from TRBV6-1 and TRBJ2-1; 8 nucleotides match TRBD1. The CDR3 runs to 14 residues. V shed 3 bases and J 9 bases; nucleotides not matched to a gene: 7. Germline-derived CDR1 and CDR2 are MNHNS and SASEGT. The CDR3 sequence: CASSDLTGDVEQFF. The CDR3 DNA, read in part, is TGTGCCAGCAGTGACTTGACAGGGGATGTTGAG.